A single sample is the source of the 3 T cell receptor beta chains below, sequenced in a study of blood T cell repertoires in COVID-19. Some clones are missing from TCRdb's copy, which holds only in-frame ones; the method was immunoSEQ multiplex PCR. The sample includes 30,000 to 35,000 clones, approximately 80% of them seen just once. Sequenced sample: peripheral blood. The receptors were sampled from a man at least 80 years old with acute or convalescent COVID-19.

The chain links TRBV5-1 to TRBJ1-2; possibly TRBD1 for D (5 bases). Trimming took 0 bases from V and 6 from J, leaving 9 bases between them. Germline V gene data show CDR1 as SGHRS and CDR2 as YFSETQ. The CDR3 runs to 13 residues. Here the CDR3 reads CASSLVTEDGYTF. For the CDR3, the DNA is TGCGCCAGCAGCTTGGTGACAGAAGATGGCTACACCTTC. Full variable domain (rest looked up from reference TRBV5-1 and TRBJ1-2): KAGVTQTPRYLIKTRGQQVTLSCSPISGHRSVSWYQQTPGQGLQFLFEYFSETQRNKGNFPGRFSGRQFSNSRSEMNVSTLELGDSALYLCASSLVTEDGYTFGSGTRLTVV.

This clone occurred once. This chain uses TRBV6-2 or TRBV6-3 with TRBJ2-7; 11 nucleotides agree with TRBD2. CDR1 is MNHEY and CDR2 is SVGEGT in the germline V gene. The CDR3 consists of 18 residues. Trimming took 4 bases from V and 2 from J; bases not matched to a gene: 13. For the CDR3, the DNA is TGTGCCAGCAGTTCCCCCTTGGGGTTAGCGGGAGGGCCCTACGAGCAGTACTTC. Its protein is CASSSPLGLAGGPYEQYF.

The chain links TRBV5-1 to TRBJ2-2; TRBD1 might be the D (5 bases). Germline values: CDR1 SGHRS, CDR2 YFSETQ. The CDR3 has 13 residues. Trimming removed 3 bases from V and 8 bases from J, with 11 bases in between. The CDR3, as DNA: TGCGCCAGCAGCTCCAGGGTGGGTGGGGAGCTGTTTTTT. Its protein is CASSSRVGGELFF. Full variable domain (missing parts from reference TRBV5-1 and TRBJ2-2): KAGVTQTPRYLIKTRGQQVTLSCSPISGHRSVSWYQQTPGQGLQFLFEYFSETQRNKGNFPGRFSGRQFSNSRSEMNVSTLELGDSALYLCASSSRVGGELFFGEGSRLTVL.